This TCR beta chain derives from a study of cytomegalovirus exposure and HLA in healthy donors. The junction had 4 bases not matched to a gene; V was cut back by 0 bases and J by 10 bases. The CDR3 has 13 amino acids. The V gene's germline CDR1 is SGDLS and CDR2 YYNGEE. Primers: 60 Vbeta forward and 13 Jbeta reverse. The assay was immunoSEQ multiplex PCR, and TCRdb's table has in-frame clones only and misses some. Counted here are around 120,000 clones, around 72% occurring once; the ten biggest clones make up approximately 1.8%. This clone was seen once. This TCR derives from a woman between 40 and 50 years old in good health and CMV-seronegative. Specimen: PBMCs. J is TRBJ2-1 and V is TRBV9; TRBD2 agrees at 7 bases. This CDR3 is CASSVAREVEQFF. The DNA for the CDR3 is TGTGCCAGCAGCGTAGCCCGGGAGGTAGAGCAGTTCTTC.